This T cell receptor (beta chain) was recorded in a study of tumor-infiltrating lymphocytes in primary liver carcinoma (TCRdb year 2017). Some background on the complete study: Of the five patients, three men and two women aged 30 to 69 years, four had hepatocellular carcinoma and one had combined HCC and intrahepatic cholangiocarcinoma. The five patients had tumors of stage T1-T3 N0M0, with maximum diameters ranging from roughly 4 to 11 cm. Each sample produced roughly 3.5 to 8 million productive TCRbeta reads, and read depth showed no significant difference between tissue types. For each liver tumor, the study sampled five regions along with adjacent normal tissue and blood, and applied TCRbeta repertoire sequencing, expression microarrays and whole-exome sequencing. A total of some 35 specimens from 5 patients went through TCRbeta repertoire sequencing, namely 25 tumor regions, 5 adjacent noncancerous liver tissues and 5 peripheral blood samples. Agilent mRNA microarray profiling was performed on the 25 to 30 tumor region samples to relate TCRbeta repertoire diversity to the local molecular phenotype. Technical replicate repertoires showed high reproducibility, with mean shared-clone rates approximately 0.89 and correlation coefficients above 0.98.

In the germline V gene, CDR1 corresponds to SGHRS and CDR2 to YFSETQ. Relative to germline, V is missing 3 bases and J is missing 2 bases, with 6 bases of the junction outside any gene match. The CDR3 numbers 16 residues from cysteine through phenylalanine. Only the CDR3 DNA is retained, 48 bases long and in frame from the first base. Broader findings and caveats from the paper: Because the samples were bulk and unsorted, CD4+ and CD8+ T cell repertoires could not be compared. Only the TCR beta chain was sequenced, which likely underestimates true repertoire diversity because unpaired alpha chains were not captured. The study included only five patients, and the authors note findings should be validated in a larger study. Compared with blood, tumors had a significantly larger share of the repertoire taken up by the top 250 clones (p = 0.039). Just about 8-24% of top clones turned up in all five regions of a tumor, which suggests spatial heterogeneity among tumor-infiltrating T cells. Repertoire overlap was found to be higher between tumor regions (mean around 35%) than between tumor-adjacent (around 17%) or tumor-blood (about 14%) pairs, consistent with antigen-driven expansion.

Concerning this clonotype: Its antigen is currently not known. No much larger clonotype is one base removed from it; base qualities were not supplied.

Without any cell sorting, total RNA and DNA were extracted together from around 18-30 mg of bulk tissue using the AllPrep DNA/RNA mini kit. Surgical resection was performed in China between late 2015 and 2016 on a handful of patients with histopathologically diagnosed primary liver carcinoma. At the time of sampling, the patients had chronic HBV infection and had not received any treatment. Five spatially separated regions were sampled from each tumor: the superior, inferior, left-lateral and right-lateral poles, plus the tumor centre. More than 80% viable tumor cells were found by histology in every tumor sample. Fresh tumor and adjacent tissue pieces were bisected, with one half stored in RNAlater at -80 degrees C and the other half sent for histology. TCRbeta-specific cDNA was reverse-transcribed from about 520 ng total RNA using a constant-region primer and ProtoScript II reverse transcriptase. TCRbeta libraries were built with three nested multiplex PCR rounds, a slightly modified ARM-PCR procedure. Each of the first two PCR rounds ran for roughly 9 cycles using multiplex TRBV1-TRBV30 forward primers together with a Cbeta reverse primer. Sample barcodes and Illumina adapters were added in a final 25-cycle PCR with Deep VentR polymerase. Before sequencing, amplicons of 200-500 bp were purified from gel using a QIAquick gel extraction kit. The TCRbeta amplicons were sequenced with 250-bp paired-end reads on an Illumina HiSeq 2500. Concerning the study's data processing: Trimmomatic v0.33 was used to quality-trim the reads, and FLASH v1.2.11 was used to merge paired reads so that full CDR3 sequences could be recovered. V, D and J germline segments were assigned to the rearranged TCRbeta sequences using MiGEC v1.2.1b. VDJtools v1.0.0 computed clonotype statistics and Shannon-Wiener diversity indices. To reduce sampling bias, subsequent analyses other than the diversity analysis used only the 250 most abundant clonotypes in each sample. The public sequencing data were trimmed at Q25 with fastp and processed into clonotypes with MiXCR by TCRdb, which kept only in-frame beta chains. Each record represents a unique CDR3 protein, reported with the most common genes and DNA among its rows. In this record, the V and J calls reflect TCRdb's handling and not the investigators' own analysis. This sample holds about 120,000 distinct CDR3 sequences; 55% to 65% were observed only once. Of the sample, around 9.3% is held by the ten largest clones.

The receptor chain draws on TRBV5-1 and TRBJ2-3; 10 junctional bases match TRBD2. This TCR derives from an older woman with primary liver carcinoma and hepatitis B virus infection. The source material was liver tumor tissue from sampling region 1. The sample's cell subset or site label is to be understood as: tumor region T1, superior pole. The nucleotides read TGCGCCAGCAGCTCGCGGACTAGCGGCCTCACAGATACGCAGTATTTT. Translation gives CASSSRTSGLTDTQYF.